This record looks at one T cell receptor beta chain sequence and its context. TRB rearrangements spanning V, D and J were amplified using mixed TRB-A/B primers. Via MiXCR, TCRdb re-called the multiplex PCR reads, giving one row per CDR3 protein. This sample has 4,300 or so distinct CDR3 sequences, with around 23% found just once. This entry is derived from a study of T cell repertoires in aging, cancer and after chemotherapy. The CDR3 consists of 14 residues. V dropped 5 bases and J dropped 1 base, with 11 bases sitting between them. Germline V gives CDR1 SGHVS, CDR2 FNYEAQ. The template was genomic DNA from peripheral blood, not RNA.

The TCR originated in a human donor in good health. The donor label of this sample is uncertain. The V gene is TRBV7-6, the J gene TRBJ1-1; weak D call: TRBD1 (5 bases). The sample consisted of blood. CDR3 residues: CASSRGTENTEAFF. The CDR3 region has the DNA TGTGCCAGCAGCCGAGGGACGGAGAACACTGAAGCTTTCTTT.